Below, 19 T cell receptor beta chains from the same sample are listed, as sequenced in a study of cytomegalovirus exposure and HLA in healthy donors. The PCR made use of 60 Vbeta and 13 Jbeta primers. The repertoire was sequenced with immunoSEQ multiplex PCR; TCRdb's copy has only in-frame clones and lacks some. The top ten clones hold over 3% of a sample with about 87,000 clones, roughly 73% of them seen once. The source material was PBMCs. The receptors stem from a woman aged 35 to 49 in good health and CMV-seronegative.

This chain uses TRBV28 with TRBJ1-5, with 7 bases fitting TRBD1. Germline lookup yields CDR1 MDHEN and CDR2 SYDVKM. The CDR3 consists of 17 residues. V lost 6 bases, J lost 0 bases, and 11 bases stayed unmatched. CDR3 region: CASSPGGTPYSNQPQHF. CDR3 sequence (DNA): TGTGCCAGCAGCCCAGGGGGGACACCCTATAGCAATCAGCCCCAGCATTTT.

The chain uses TRBV5-4 and TRBJ2-2; no clear D. The CDR3 sequence is 14 residues long. Germline V gene sequence: CDR1 SGHNT, CDR2 YYREEE (reference sequence). Trimming took off 3 bases at V and 6 bases at J, with 12 bases between the two ends. CDR3 residues: CASSSKGVAGELFF. CDR3 in DNA: TGTGCCAGCAGCTCGAAAGGAGTGGCCGGGGAGCTGTTTTTT.

This rearrangement joins TRBV5-4 to TRBJ2-7; D is perhaps TRBD1 (7 bases). V lost 4 bases and J lost 2, with 25 bases in between. Germline V CDR1 and CDR2: SGHNT, YYREEE (reference sequence). The CDR3 is made up of 18 amino acids. The CDR3 DNA reads as TGTGCCAGCAGCACGGTGACAGGGTTCGGGGGTTCCCCCTACGAGCAGTACTTC. Amino acids: CASSTVTGFGGSPYEQYF. Complete variable domain (other parts from reference TRBV5-4 and TRBJ2-7): ETGVTQSPTHLIKTRGQQVTLRCSSQSGHNTVSWYQQALGQGPQFIFQYYREEENGRGNFPPRFSGLQFPNYSSELNVNALELDDSALYLCASSTVTGFGGSPYEQYFGPGTRLTVT.

The V call is TRBV5-1, the J call TRBJ2-1; 11 bases fit TRBD2. Germline V CDR1 and CDR2: SGHRS, YFSETQ. The J segment lost 0 bases and the V segment lost 4 bases, leaving 6 bases of the junction unmatched. The length of the CDR3 is 17 residues. DNA of the CDR3: TGCGCCAGCAGCCCGGGACTAGCGGATCCCTCCTACAATGAGCAGTTCTTC. It is translated as CASSPGLADPSYNEQFF.

The rearrangement links TRBV29-1 to TRBJ2-1; no clear D gene. In germline, CDR1 is SQVTM, CDR2 ANQGSEA. V was trimmed by 7 bases and J by 7 bases, leaving 8 bases between them. This CDR3 comprises 10 residues. The CDR3 spells CSGGENEQFF. CDR3 DNA sequence: TGCAGCGGAGGCGAAAATGAGCAGTTCTTC.

The J gene is TRBJ2-7, the V gene TRBV19; tentative D call: TRBD2 (6 bases). V dropped 3 bases and J dropped 2 bases, with 14 bases sitting between them. The CDR3 contains 15 residues. CDR1 is LNHDA and CDR2 is SQIVND in the germline V gene (reference sequence). The CDR3 DNA sequence: TGTGCCAGTAGTATTGTTCCCGGCGGGACCTACGAGCAGTACTTC. Translation gives CASSIVPGGTYEQYF.

This rearrangement joins TRBV10-3 to TRBJ1-2, with unresolved D. This CDR3 is built from 15 residues. Germline lookup yields CDR1 ENHRY and CDR2 SYGVKD. Trimming removed 0 bases at V and 3 bases at J, with 11 bases between. CDR3 nucleotide sequence: TGTGCCATCAGTGAGTCGACTCGGGGTGACTATGGCTACACCTTC. This encodes CAISESTRGDYGYTF.

The chain joins TRBV27 to TRBJ2-2; D uncertain. This CDR3 spans 16 amino acids. Trimming stripped 3 bases from V and 4 bases from J, with 15 bases between. Germline V lookup: CDR1 MNHEY, CDR2 SMNVEV (reference sequence). In DNA, the CDR3 is TGTGCCAGCAGTTTTTGGCTCCCATCGGGCACCGGGGAGCTGTTTTTT. It specifies CASSFWLPSGTGELFF.

The chain uses TRBV6-1 and TRBJ1-2; D unresolved. CDR1 and CDR2 (germline): MNHNS, SASEGT. CDR3 length: 14 residues. With 1 base removed from V and 6 bases from J, the gap between germline ends came to 12 bases. CDR3 residues: CASSEVFLTDGYTF. The CDR3 nucleotides are TGTGCCAGCAGTGAAGTCTTTCTCACGGATGGCTACACCTTC.

This rearrangement joins TRBV9 to TRBJ2-1, with D possibly being TRBD1 (5 bases). Germline V gene data show CDR1 as SGDLS and CDR2 as YYNGEE. V lost 0 bases and J 2 bases, leaving 12 bases between the germline ends. CDR3 length equals 16 residues. CDR3 nucleotides: TGTGCCAGCAGCGTAGTGTGGCAGGGTGCCTACAATGAGCAGTTCTTC. Translating gives CASSVVWQGAYNEQFF.

In DNA, the CDR3 is TGTGCCAGCAGCTTATTTCCGGCTTTCTTT. The encoded protein is CASSLFPAFF. The chain uses TRBV7-2 and TRBJ1-1; the D is unclear. V was trimmed by 2 bases and J by 11 bases, leaving 6 bases between them. The CDR3 consists of 10 residues. Germline V gene lookup returns CDR1 SGHTA and CDR2 FQGNSA.

The chain is built from TRBV5-4 and TRBJ1-4; 7 bases fit TRBD1. With V trimmed by 2 bases and J by 0 bases, 1 base remained unmatched. The CDR3 contains 15 residues. Germline V gives CDR1 SGHNT, CDR2 YYREEE (reference sequence). The CDR3 DNA reads TGTGCCAGCAGCTTAGGGGGCTCAACTAATGAAAAACTGTTTTTT. Protein product: CASSLGGSTNEKLFF.

The chain recombines TRBV2 with TRBJ2-7; no clear D. CDR1 SNHLY and CDR2 FYNNEI come from the germline V gene. This CDR3 has 11 amino acids. Trimming removed 6 bases at V and 3 bases at J, with 6 bases between. In DNA form, the CDR3 reads TGTGCCAGCAGAGGAGACTACGAGCAGTACTTC. It specifies CASRGDYEQYF.

The chain uses TRBV28 and TRBJ2-4, with TRBD1 identical over 12 bases. The trim removed 9 bases at V and 0 bases at J, leaving 12 bases unmatched. The V gene's germline CDR1 is MDHEN and CDR2 SYDVKM. The CDR3 is 18 residues long. The CDR3 loop reads CASTSGTGGRIAKNIQYF. The CDR3 DNA reads TGTGCCAGTACCTCCGGGACAGGGGGCCGTATAGCCAAAAACATTCAGTACTTC.

The J gene is TRBJ1-4, the V gene TRBV4-3; TRBD1 is a possible D gene (5 bases). V dropped 0 bases and J dropped 5 bases, with 16 bases sitting between them. Germline V gene sequence: CDR1 LGHNA, CDR2 YSLEER. CDR3 length: 17 amino acids. The CDR3: CASSQEGWGRENEKLFF. Here the CDR3 DNA reads TGCGCCAGCAGCCAAGAAGGGTGGGGCAGGGAAAATGAAAAACTGTTTTTT.

This chain connects TRBV6-5 to TRBJ2-2; D not certain. The CDR3 is 16 residues long. The germline V gene has CDR1 MNHEY and CDR2 SVGAGI. Trimming removed 0 bases at V and 2 bases at J, with 10 bases between. CDR3 protein: CASSYSRSGNTGELFF. In DNA, the CDR3 is TGTGCCAGCAGTTACTCGAGATCCGGTAACACCGGGGAGCTGTTTTTT.

As DNA, the CDR3 is TGTGCCAGCAGATCGGTCGGGGGGTACACAGATACGCAGTATTTT. Residues: CASRSVGGYTDTQYF. This chain joins TRBV27 and TRBJ2-3; TRBD2 matches at 7 bases. Germline values: CDR1 MNHEY, CDR2 SMNVEV (reference sequence). The CDR3 loop spans 15 amino acids. V lost 6 bases to trimming and J lost 2 bases; unmatched junction nucleotides: 8.

This chain uses TRBV4-2 with TRBJ2-5, with 7 bases that match TRBD2. There are 15 residues in the CDR3. The junction had 5 bases not matched to a gene; V was cut back by 2 bases and J by 2 bases. Germline CDR1 LGHNA, CDR2 YNFKEQ. CDR3 sequence: CASSQTSVSQETQYF. DNA for the CDR3: TGTGCCAGCAGCCAAACTAGCGTCTCACAAGAGACCCAGTACTTC.

This chain uses TRBV7-3 with TRBJ2-7; 10 bases agree with TRBD1. Trimming removed 4 bases from V and 5 bases from J; junction bases left unmatched: 5. Germline CDR1 reads SGHTA; CDR2 reads FQGTGA. The CDR3 covers 14 residues. The CDR3 loop reads CASSSPDRGHEQYF. In DNA form, the CDR3 reads TGTGCCAGCAGCTCCCCCGACAGGGGGCACGAGCAGTACTTC. The full variable domain, with the rest looked up from reference TRBV7-3 and TRBJ2-7, is GAGVSQTPSNKVTEKGKYVELRCDPISGHTALYWYRQSLGQGPEFLIYFQGTGAADDSGLPNDRFFAVRPEGSVSTLKIQRTERGDSAVYLCASSSPDRGHEQYFGPGTRLTVT.